A single sample is the source of the 4 T cell receptor beta chains below, sequenced in a study of shared T cell receptors in the human thymus. Measured with immunoSEQ multiplex PCR; TCRdb has only the in-frame clones, and not every one. The table shows approximately 730,000 clones, with approximately 85% occurring only once. These data were also filed under a second study, of human thymus T cells.

Material for sequencing was thymocytes. These receptor sequences come from a girl under three years old with a congenital heart defect.

This clone appeared once. This sequence joins TRBV5-1 and TRBJ1-1, with a weak D call TRBD1 (5 bases). This CDR3 has 17 residues. Per germline, CDR1 SGHRS and CDR2 YFSETQ. V shed 4 bases and J shed 11 bases, with 30 bases lying between them. The CDR3 nucleotides are TGCGCCAGCAGCCCCGGACAACGCGGACCCTGGGGTTTTCGGGCTTTCTTT. Its protein is CASSPGQRGPWGFRAFF.

The chain couples TRBV5-1 to TRBJ2-7, with a possible D match to TRBD1 (5 bases). Looked up from germline, CDR1 is SGHRS and CDR2 is YFSETQ. This CDR3 is built from 14 residues. The germline V and J ends were trimmed by 0 bases and 4 bases, with 11 bases remaining between them. The CDR3 DNA reads TGCGCCAGCAGCTTGGCCTTTAGGGGATACGAGCAGTACTTC. Translating it yields CASSLAFRGYEQYF.

V usage is TRBV14 and J usage is TRBJ2-7; 9 bases agree with TRBD1. Germline V lookup: CDR1 SGHDN, CDR2 FVKESK. This CDR3 is 21 amino acids long. After removal of 1 base from V and 3 bases from J, the junction contained 22 bases not matched to a gene. The CDR3 loop is CASSQVSLGRTGEDPNYEQYF. For the CDR3, the DNA is TGTGCCAGCAGCCAAGTCTCCCTGGGTCGGACAGGGGAGGACCCAAACTACGAGCAGTACTTC.

The CDR3 coding sequence is TGTGCCAGCAGCGTAGCCCCTCTCCCGAGGGTGGACGGCACTGAAGCTTTCTTT. This encodes CASSVAPLPRVDGTEAFF. The J gene is TRBJ1-1, the V gene TRBV9, with D hard to call. This CDR3 contains 18 residues. CDR1 is SGDLS, CDR2 YYNGEE, per germline. Trimming left V 0 bases short and J 4 bases short, with 22 bases between.